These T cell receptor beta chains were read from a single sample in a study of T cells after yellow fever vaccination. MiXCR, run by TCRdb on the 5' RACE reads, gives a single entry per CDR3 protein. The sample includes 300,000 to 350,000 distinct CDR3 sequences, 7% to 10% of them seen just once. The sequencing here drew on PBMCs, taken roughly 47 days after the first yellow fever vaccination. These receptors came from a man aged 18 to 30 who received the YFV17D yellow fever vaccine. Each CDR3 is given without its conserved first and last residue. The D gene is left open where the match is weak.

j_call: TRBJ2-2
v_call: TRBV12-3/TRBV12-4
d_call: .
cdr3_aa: ASSLGGSTGELF

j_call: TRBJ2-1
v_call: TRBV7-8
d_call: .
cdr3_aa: ASSSFNNEQF

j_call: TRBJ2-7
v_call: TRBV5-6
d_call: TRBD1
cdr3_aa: ASSSPGQGAYEQY

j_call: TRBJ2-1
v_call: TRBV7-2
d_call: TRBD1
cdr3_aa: ASSRDRTPNEQF

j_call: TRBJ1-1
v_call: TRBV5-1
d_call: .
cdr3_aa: ASSLYSSNTEAF

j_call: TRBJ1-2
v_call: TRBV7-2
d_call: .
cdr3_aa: ASSLALVERSYT

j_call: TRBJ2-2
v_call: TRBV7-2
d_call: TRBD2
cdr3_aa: ASSPTTSGGPGELF

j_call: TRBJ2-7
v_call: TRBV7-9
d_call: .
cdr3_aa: ASSFGSGTISYEQY

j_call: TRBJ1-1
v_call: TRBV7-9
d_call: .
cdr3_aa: ASSFPRAGRRAF

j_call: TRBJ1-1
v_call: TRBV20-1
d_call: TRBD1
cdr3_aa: SANNRGPDTEAF

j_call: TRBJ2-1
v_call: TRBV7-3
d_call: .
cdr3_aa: ASSSDRLEQF

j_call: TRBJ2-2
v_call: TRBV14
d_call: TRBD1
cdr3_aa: ASSQDRRTGASAGELF

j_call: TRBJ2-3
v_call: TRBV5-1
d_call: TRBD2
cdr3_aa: ASSSGLAGGLDTQY

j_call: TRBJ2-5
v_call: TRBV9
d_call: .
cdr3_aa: ASTVLGQPQETQY

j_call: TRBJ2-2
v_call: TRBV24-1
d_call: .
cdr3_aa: ATDGLPGELF

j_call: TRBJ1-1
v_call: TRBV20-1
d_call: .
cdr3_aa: SARDNARGYTEAF

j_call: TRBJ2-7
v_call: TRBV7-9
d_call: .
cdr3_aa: ASSLPGDLAPYEQY

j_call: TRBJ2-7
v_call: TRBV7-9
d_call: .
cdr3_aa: ASSLVVSEQY

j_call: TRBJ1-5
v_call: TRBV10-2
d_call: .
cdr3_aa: ASSPSGADQPQH

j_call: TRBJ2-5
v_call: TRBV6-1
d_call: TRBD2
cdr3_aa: ASSPAGGGTQY

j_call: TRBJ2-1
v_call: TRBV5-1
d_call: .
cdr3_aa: ASSLESGRQF

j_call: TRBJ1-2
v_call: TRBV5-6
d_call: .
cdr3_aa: ASSQVQGWADGYT

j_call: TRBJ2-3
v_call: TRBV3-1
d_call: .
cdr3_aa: ASSQFVDGTDTQY

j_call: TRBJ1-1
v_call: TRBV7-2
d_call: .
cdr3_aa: ASSLFTGGGGTEAF

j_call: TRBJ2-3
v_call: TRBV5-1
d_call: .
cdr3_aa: ASSLGLTGEYTDTQY

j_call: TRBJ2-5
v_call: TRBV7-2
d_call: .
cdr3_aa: ASSAGNFEAETQY

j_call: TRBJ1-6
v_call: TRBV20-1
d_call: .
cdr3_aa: SARSRSNSPLH

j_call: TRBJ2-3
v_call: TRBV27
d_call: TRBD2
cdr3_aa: ASSLEGRSGGADTQY